One and the same sample provided the 32 T cell receptor beta chains below, sequenced in a study of T cells in Graves' hyperthyroidism and ophthalmopathy. Researchers amplified the TCR beta CDR3 regions from RNA transcripts. HTBI primers were used for first-round RT-PCR of the TCR CDR3. TCRdb analysed the multiplex PCR reads with MiXCR anew, one entry per CDR3 protein. The top ten hold around a sixth of the sample, which has 400,000 to 550,000 distinct CDR3 sequences, under 15% seen once. Material: blood. Receptor source: a woman between 18 and 29 years old with Graves' hyperthyroidism.

The V and J genes are TRBV9 and TRBJ2-1; 9 positions match TRBD2. The CDR3 consists of 18 residues. V trimming: 0 bases; J trimming: 5 bases; junction bases outside the gene matches: 12. Germline V gene lookup returns CDR1 SGDLS and CDR2 YYNGEE. The CDR3 protein is CASSVGSGRFRGDNEQFF. The CDR3 DNA follows: TGTGCCAGCAGCGTAGGCAGCGGGAGGTTCCGGGGGGACAATGAGCAGTTCTTC.

CDR3 nucleotides: TGTGCCAGCAGCTTAAGCGGGAGTTACACAGATACGCAGTATTTT. This sequence encodes CASSLSGSYTDTQYF. The rearrangement uses TRBV7-3 and TRBJ2-3; 7 positions agree with TRBD2. V was pared by 1 base and J by 2 bases, with 3 bases of the junction left unmatched. The CDR3 is 15 residues long. CDR1 SGHTA and CDR2 FQGTGA come from the germline V gene.

The sample holds one count of this clonotype. J is TRBJ1-1 and V is TRBV12-3 or TRBV12-4; 10 bases align to TRBD1. V shed 5 bases and J 1 base; nucleotides not matched to a gene: 4. This CDR3 is 15 amino acids long. CDR3 bases: TGTGCCAGCAGTCGGGACAGGGGTACGAACACTGAAGCTTTCTTT. It yields the protein CASSRDRGTNTEAFF.

This clonotype was seen at least ten times. The chain uses TRBV19 and TRBJ2-1; TRBD2 agrees at 8 bases. Germline trimming cut 5 bases from V and 9 bases from J; bases unmatched to any gene: 21. The CDR3 is 18 amino acids. Germline V gene data show CDR1 as LNHDA and CDR2 as SQIVND (reference sequence). The CDR3: CASSPRSSGERFPTEQFF. In nucleotides, the CDR3 is TGTGCCAGTAGTCCCCGCAGTAGCGGGGAGCGTTTTCCAACTGAGCAGTTCTTC.

This clonotype was observed once. CDR3 nucleotides: TGCGCCAGCAGCCGGGACCCGAGTGACAGGCGGTACAATGAGCAGTTCTTC. It encodes CASSRDPSDRRYNEQFF. The rearrangement uses TRBV10-1 and TRBJ2-1; D is perhaps TRBD1 (6 bases). V gave up 6 bases and J gave up 4 bases, with 22 bases separating them. Germline V lookup: CDR1 WNHNN, CDR2 SYGVQD (reference sequence). The CDR3 consists of 17 residues.

This clonotype was picked up a small number of times. The rearrangement joins TRBV2 to TRBJ1-2; 7 bases are a match to TRBD1. After removal of 7 bases from V and 4 bases from J, the junction contained 6 bases not matched to a gene. Germline assignment: CDR1 SNHLY and CDR2 FYNNEI. The CDR3 extends over 13 amino acids. The CDR3 DNA reads TGTGCCAGCATAGGGACAGTTAGCTATGGCTACACCTTC. Translated, it gives CASIGTVSYGYTF.

This clonotype came up many times. The V gene is TRBV7-9, the J gene TRBJ2-1, with no clear D. The CDR3 runs to 15 residues. Deletions cut 1 base from V and 5 bases from J, with 12 bases between. CDR1 and CDR2 (germline): SEHNR, FQNEAQ (reference sequence). CDR3 in DNA: TGTGCCAGCAGCTTAGGGGATCTGGGGAACAATGAGCAGTTCTTC. Amino acid sequence: CASSLGDLGNNEQFF.

This clonotype was detected many times. The chain carries TRBV7-9 and TRBJ2-7; D perhaps matches TRBD1 (6 bases). CDR1 and CDR2 from the germline V gene are SEHNR and FQNEAQ (reference sequence). Trimming left V 5 bases short and J 2 bases short, with 13 bases between. There are 14 residues in the CDR3. CDR3 region: CASSHPTGPYEQYF. CDR3 in DNA: TGTGCCAGCAGCCACCCGACAGGTCCCTACGAGCAGTACTTC.

The chain carries TRBV12-5 and TRBJ2-3, with 11 bases lining up with TRBD2. Trimming at V came to 7 bases and at J to 7 bases, leaving 10 bases not matched to a gene. CDR1 is LGHNT, CDR2 FRNRAP, per germline. This CDR3 comprises 15 residues. CDR3 sequence: CASAESLAGVHTQYF. CDR3 DNA sequence: TGTGCTAGTGCCGAATCACTAGCGGGAGTCCATACGCAGTATTTT.

This clonotype has a count of ten or more. J is TRBJ1-2 and V is TRBV13; tentatively, D is TRBD1 (6 bases). The CDR3 contains 15 residues. Trimming shortened V by 5 bases and J by 3 bases, and 16 bases separated the two germline ends. Germline values: CDR1 PRHDT, CDR2 FYEKMQ (reference sequence). DNA of the CDR3: TGTGCCAGCAGCCTGGCCGGGACAACGGACTATGGCTACACCTTC. Translating it yields CASSLAGTTDYGYTF.

This clonotype has ten or more counts. The chain links TRBV2 to TRBJ2-3; 7 bases match TRBD2. V lost 6 bases, J lost 1 base, and 1 base stayed unmatched. This CDR3 region has 13 residues. The germline CDR1 and CDR2 sequences are SNHLY and FYNNEI. The CDR3 region has the DNA TGTGCCAGCAGAACTAGCGGCACAGATACGCAGTATTTT. Translating gives CASRTSGTDTQYF.

Many counts were recorded for this clonotype. This chain links TRBV3-1 with TRBJ1-1, with D unresolved. Looked up from germline, CDR1 is LGHDT and CDR2 is YNNKEL (reference sequence). The V and J ends lost 1 base and 1 base respectively, with 7 bases between them. This CDR3 region has 14 residues. In DNA form, the CDR3 reads TGTGCCAGCAGCCAAGTGGGCACGAACACTGAAGCTTTCTTT. It encodes CASSQVGTNTEAFF.

The sample holds a few counts of this clonotype. The rearrangement uses TRBV7-9 and TRBJ1-3; D is ambiguous. V was cut by 5 bases and J by 1 base, with 12 bases left in between. Germline V gene data show CDR1 as SEHNR and CDR2 as FQNEAQ (reference sequence). This CDR3 region has 15 residues. CDR3 protein: CASSMTLESGNTIYF. The CDR3 DNA reads as TGTGCCAGCAGCATGACGTTGGAATCTGGAAACACCATATATTTT. Together with reference TRBV7-9 and TRBJ1-3, the CDR3 gives the full variable domain: DTGVSQNPRHKITKRGQNVTFRCDPISEHNRLYWYRQTLGQGPEFLTYFQNEAQLEKSRLLSDRFSAERPKGSFSTLEIQRTEQGDSAMYLCASSMTLESGNTIYFGEGSWLTVV.

The sample holds many counts of this clonotype. The gene calls are TRBV5-5 and TRBJ1-1, with D possibly being TRBD1 (6 bases). The CDR3 sequence is 18 residues long. From germline, CDR1 is SGHKS and CDR2 YYEKEE (reference sequence). V was clipped by 0 bases and J by 2 bases, with 20 bases between them. The CDR3, as DNA: TGTGCCAGCAGCTTGGGGCCTGGGGGGCTGGGTCTAAACACTGAAGCTTTCTTT. Translation gives CASSLGPGGLGLNTEAFF. Filled out from reference TRBV5-5 and TRBJ1-1, the complete variable domain reads DAGVTQSPTHLIKTRGQQVTLRCSPISGHKSVSWYQQVLGQGPQFIFQYYEKEERGRGNFPDRFSARQFPNYSSELNVNALLLGDSALYLCASSLGPGGLGLNTEAFFGQGTRLTVV.

This clonotype was counted ten times or more. V and J are TRBV5-1 and TRBJ2-1; D possibly corresponds to TRBD1 (6 bases). Per germline, CDR1 SGHRS and CDR2 YFSETQ. The CDR3 length is 15 residues. Trimming took off 0 bases at V and 4 bases at J, with 11 bases between the two ends. CDR3 nucleotides: TGCGCCAGCAGCTTGGGAGGGGGACCGTACAATGAGCAGTTCTTC. Translation gives CASSLGGGPYNEQFF.

This clonotype was seen more than once but under ten times. The chain uses TRBV9 and TRBJ2-1; D possibly matches TRBD1 or TRBD2 (5 bases each). Germline CDR1 is SGDLS and CDR2 is YYNGEE. Deletions cut 2 bases from V and 8 bases from J, with 14 bases between. This CDR3 spans 14 amino acids. The CDR3 is CASSVTGPFDEQFF. For the CDR3, the DNA is TGTGCCAGCAGCGTTACGGGACCCTTCGATGAGCAGTTCTTC.

This clonotype was detected many times. The rearrangement joins TRBV12-3 or TRBV12-4 to TRBJ2-7; D might be TRBD2 (6 bases). The CDR3 sequence is 14 residues long. The V end lost 1 base, the J end lost 2 bases, and 9 bases lay between the germline ends. CDR3 amino acids: CASSLEPGAYEQYF. CDR3 coding DNA: TGTGCCAGCAGTTTAGAGCCGGGAGCCTACGAGCAGTACTTC.

The CDR3 region has the DNA TGTGCCAGTGGGACTAGCGGGAGACTCCTCCAAGAGACCCAGTACTTC. Protein product: CASGTSGRLLQETQYF. The chain uses TRBV12-3 or TRBV12-4 and TRBJ2-5; 14 nucleotides align to TRBD2. The CDR3 is 16 amino acids. V dropped 9 bases and J dropped 1; count of bases not matched to a gene: 7.

This clonotype occurred a few times. A junction boundary mismatches the germline segment, possibly from a read error. The chain joins TRBV30 to TRBJ1-1; D possibly corresponds to TRBD1 (6 bases). This CDR3 contains 13 residues. Germline values: CDR1 GTSNPN, CDR2 SVGIG (reference sequence). The CDR3 sequence is CARSVQGDTEAFF. Here the CDR3 DNA reads TGTGCCAGGAGTGTACAGGGAGACACTGAAGCTTTCTTT.

Worth noting for this clonotype: A much larger clonotype is one base distant, so this may be a read error. V gene TRBV2 combines with J gene TRBJ2-7; D not resolved. This CDR3 is 12 amino acids long. Germline V gene lookup returns CDR1 SNHLY and CDR2 FYNNEI. Trimming pared 4 bases from V and 6 bases from J, leaving 10 bases between. CDR3 sequence reads: CASSVGRGEQYV. The CDR3 nucleotides are TGTGCCAGCAGTGTTGGGCGCGGCGAGCAGTACGTC.

The chain recombines TRBV6-5 with TRBJ1-2; possible D gene TRBD1, 6 bases. V lost 3 bases, J lost 7 bases, and 15 bases lay in between. Germline assignment: CDR1 MNHEY and CDR2 SVGAGI. The CDR3 sequence is 14 residues long. CDR3 DNA: TGTGCCAGCAGTTATTCAGCTACAGGGTCTGGCTACACCTTC. Protein sequence: CASSYSATGSGYTF.

This clonotype was found many times. This sequence joins TRBV13 and TRBJ2-5, with D hard to call. Germline CDR1 is PRHDT and CDR2 is FYEKMQ (reference sequence). This CDR3 is 13 amino acids long. The V end was cut by 1 base, the J end by 7 bases, with 10 bases between. In DNA form, the CDR3 reads TGTGCCAGCAGCTTAGTTGGTCCAGGGACCCAGTACTTC. It specifies CASSLVGPGTQYF.

This clonotype was seen repeatedly, ten times or more. The genes are TRBV20-1 and TRBJ1-5; D gene ambiguous. CDR1 and CDR2 (germline): DFQATT, SNEGSKA (reference sequence). CDR3 length equals 13 residues. The V end was cut by 0 bases, the J end by 9 bases, with 12 bases between. The CDR3 sequence: CSARDPISGPQHF. The CDR3, as DNA: TGCAGTGCTAGAGACCCTATAAGCGGGCCCCAGCATTTT.

Ten or more counts support this clonotype. This chain links TRBV7-3 with TRBJ1-2; 8 bases line up with TRBD1. V was pared by 1 base and J by 8 bases, with 3 bases of the junction left unmatched. In germline, CDR1 is SGHTA, CDR2 FQGTGA. The CDR3 runs to 13 residues. DNA of the CDR3: TGTGCCAGCAGCTTAAAGGCAGGGGGCGGCTACACCTTC. Its translation: CASSLKAGGGYTF.

This clonotype has ten or more counts. The chain carries TRBV11-2 and TRBJ1-4; D is undetermined. Between the trimmed V and J ends, which lost 3 bases and 1 base, there was a span of 9 bases. CDR3 length: 15 amino acids. Germline V gene lookup returns CDR1 SGHAT and CDR2 FQNNGV. CDR3 DNA sequence: TGTGCCAGCAGCTTGGGGAAGGGAACTAATGAAAAACTGTTTTTT. It specifies CASSLGKGTNEKLFF.

J is TRBJ2-4 and V is TRBV3-1, with D possibly TRBD1 on 6 matching bases. The V gene lost 0 bases and the J gene lost 3 bases, with 12 bases spanning the gap. In germline, CDR1 is LGHDT, CDR2 YNNKEL (reference sequence). This CDR3 comprises 16 residues. The CDR3 sequence is CASSQDRGDGKNIQYF. CDR3 DNA sequence: TGTGCCAGCAGCCAAGACAGGGGTGATGGCAAAAACATTCAGTACTTC.

This clonotype was found many times. The chain joins TRBV10-3 to TRBJ1-1; 9 nucleotides line up with TRBD1. In germline, CDR1 is ENHRY, CDR2 SYGVKD. Losses at the gene ends were 6 bases for V and 5 bases for J; bases not matched to a gene: 7. This CDR3 is built from 14 residues. CDR3 sequence (DNA): TGTGCCATCAGCGACCTAGGGACAGGGACTGAAGCTTTCTTT. It specifies CAISDLGTGTEAFF.

The chain links TRBV6-2 or TRBV6-3 to TRBJ2-1; TRBD2 agrees at 9 bases. CDR1 MNHEY and CDR2 SVGEGT come from the germline V gene. V was pared by 10 bases and J by 9 bases, with 16 bases of the junction left unmatched. The CDR3 loop spans 15 amino acids. CDR3 DNA: TGTGCCACGAGAGGGGCCTTAGCGGGAGAGGGTGAGCAGTTCTTC. This encodes CATRGALAGEGEQFF.

This clonotype was seen repeatedly, ten times or more. A much bigger clone sits one base away, suggesting this may be a read error. The gene calls are TRBV10-3 and TRBJ2-7; D perhaps matches TRBD2 (5 bases). Germline V gives CDR1 ENHRY, CDR2 SYGVKD. V shed 5 bases and J shed 6 bases, with 29 bases lying between them. This CDR3 has 18 amino acids. This CDR3 reads CAISLRRRVVSDRGEQYF. CDR3 DNA sequence: TGTGCCATCAGTCTCCGCAGGCGGGTAGTCAGTGATCGGGGCGAGCAGTACTTC.

This rearrangement joins TRBV6-1 to TRBJ2-1, with D possibly TRBD2 on 7 matching bases. The V end was cut by 6 bases, the J end by 0 bases, with 21 bases between. This CDR3 has 18 residues. Germline V gene data show CDR1 as MNHNS and CDR2 as SASEGT. This CDR3 reads CASSPGGAVAGSYNEQFF. Written as DNA, the CDR3 is TGTGCCAGCAGCCCGGGGGGCGCGGTAGCGGGCTCCTACAATGAGCAGTTCTTC.

This chain connects TRBV5-1 to TRBJ2-2; D might be TRBD2 (5 bases). Germline V gene data show CDR1 as SGHRS and CDR2 as YFSETQ. Trimming took off 1 base at V and 6 bases at J, with 13 bases between the two ends. The length of the CDR3 is 15 residues. The CDR3 DNA follows: TGCGCCAGCAGCTTGCGGTCGGGGTCCCCCGGGGAGCTGTTTTTT. As protein: CASSLRSGSPGELFF.

This clonotype has a handful of counts. Here the CDR3 reads CASSSMRGELFF. Here the CDR3 DNA reads TGTGCCAGCAGCTCAATGAGGGGGGAGCTGTTTTTT. The genes are TRBV7-2 and TRBJ2-2; D is undetermined. V was shortened by 4 bases and J by 8 bases, with 8 bases between the two germline ends. Germline CDR1 reads SGHTA; CDR2 reads FQGNSA. The CDR3 sequence is 12 residues long.